The entry that follows covers one T cell receptor (beta chain) sequence. This specimen comes from a study of control samples from healthy donors and cancer patients. Repertoires were generated with immunoSEQ multiplex PCR, while TCRdb's copy carries only in-frame clones and drops some. This sample carries 55,000 to 65,000 clones, over 75% of them seen once, and the ten largest clones take 9.5% to 15%. The clonotype originates from a woman aged 55-69 years with lung cancer. The material sequenced was PBMCs.

CDR3 sequence: CASSSSGQETQYF. The CDR3 bases are TGTGCCAGCAGTTCTAGCGGGCAAGAGACCCAGTACTTC. This chain links TRBV7-9 with TRBJ2-5; TRBD2 agrees at 8 bases. V lost 6 bases and J lost 2; bases outside the gene matches: 2. Germline values: CDR1 SEHNR, CDR2 FQNEAQ (reference sequence). This CDR3 has 13 amino acids.